This TCR beta chain was captured in a study of post-analysis software for immune sequencing data. Study details: The cohort encompassed relapsing-remitting, secondary progressive and progressive-relapsing multiple sclerosis disease courses. Study-level results: Normalized Chao1 diversity was significantly reduced in patients versus controls.

Prepared libraries of TCR beta cDNA carried unique molecular identifiers. In TCRdb, the PCR reads were re-called with MiXCR into one record per CDR3 protein. The sample carries about 460,000 distinct CDR3 sequences, approximately 45% recorded once. This clonotype was recorded only once. Its antigen is undetermined. Input material: blood. The clonotype was recovered from a girl aged 10 to 17 with multiple sclerosis.

In nucleotides, the CDR3 is TGTGCCAGTCAGATAGCGGGAGAGGGGTACAATGAGCAGTTCTTC. The encoded protein is CASQIAGEGYNEQFF. The chain employs TRBV2 and TRBJ2-1; 9 positions agree with TRBD2. The CDR3 spans 15 residues. Germline CDR1 SNHLY, CDR2 FYNNEI. J lost 4 bases, V lost 9 bases, and 10 bases had no gene match.